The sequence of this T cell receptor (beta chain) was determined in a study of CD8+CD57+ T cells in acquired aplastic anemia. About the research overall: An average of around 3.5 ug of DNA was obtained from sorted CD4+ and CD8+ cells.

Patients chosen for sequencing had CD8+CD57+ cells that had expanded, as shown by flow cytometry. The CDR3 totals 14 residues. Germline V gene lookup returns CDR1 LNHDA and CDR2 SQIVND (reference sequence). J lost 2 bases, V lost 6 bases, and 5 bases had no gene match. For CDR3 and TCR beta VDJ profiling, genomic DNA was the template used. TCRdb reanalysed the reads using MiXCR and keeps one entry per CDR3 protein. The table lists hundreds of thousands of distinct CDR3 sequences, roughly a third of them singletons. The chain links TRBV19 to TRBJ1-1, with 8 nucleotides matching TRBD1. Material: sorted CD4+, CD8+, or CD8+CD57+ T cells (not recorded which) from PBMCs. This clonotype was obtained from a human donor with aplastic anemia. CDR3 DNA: TGTGCCAGTAGGAACAGGGGGGATAACACTGAAGCTTTCTTT. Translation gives CASRNRGDNTEAFF. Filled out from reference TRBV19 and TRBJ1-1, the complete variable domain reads DGGITQSPKYLFRKEGQNVTLSCEQNLNHDAMYWYRQDPGQGLRLIYYSQIVNDFQKGDIAEGYSVSREKKESFPLTVTSAQKNPTAFYLCASRNRGDNTEAFFGQGTRLTVV.